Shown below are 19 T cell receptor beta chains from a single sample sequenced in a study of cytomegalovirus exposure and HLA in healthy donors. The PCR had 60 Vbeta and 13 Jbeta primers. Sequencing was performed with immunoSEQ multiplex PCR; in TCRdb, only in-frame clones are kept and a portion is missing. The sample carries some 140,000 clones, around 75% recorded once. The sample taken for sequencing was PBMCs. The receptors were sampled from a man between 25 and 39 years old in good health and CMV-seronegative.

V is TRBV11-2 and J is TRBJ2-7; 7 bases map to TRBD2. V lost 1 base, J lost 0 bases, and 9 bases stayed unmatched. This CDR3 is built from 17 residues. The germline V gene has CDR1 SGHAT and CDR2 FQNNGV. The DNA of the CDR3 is TGTGCCAGCAGCTTAGGGCCATCCGGGGGGAGCTCCTACGAGCAGTACTTC. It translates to CASSLGPSGGSSYEQYF.

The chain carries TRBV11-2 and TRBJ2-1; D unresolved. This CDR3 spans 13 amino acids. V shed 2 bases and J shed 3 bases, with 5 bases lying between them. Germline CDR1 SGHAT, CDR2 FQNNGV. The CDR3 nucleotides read TGTGCCAGCAGCTTACCAGGCTACAATGAGCAGTTCTTC. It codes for CASSLPGYNEQFF.

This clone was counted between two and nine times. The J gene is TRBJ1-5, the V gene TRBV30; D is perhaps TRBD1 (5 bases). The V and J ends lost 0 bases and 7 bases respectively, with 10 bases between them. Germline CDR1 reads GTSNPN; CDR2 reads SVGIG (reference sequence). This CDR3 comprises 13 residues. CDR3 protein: CAWSVAGLQPQHF. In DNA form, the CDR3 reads TGTGCCTGGAGTGTGGCAGGGCTGCAGCCCCAGCATTTT.

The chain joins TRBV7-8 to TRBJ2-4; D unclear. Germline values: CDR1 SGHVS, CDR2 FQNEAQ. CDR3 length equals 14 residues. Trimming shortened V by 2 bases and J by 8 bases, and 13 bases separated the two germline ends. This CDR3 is CASSLSPSLDIQYF. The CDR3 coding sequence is TGTGCCAGCAGCTTAAGTCCTAGTTTGGACATTCAGTACTTC. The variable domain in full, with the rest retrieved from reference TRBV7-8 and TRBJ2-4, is GAGVSQSPRYKVAKRGQDVALRCDPISGHVSLFWYQQALGQGPEFLTYFQNEAQLDKSGLPSDRFFAERPEGSVSTLKIQRTQQEDSAVYLCASSLSPSLDIQYFGAGTRLSVL.

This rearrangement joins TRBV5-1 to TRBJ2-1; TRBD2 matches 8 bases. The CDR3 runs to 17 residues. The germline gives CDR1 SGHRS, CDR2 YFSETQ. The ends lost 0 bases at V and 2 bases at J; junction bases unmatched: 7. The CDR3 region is CASSLGPGLGTYNEQFF. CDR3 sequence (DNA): TGCGCCAGCAGCTTGGGCCCGGGACTAGGAACCTACAATGAGCAGTTCTTC.

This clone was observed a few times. CDR3 nucleotides: TGTGCCAGCTCACCCTGGGGGCTCGAGAACTATGGCTACACCTTC. It yields the protein CASSPWGLENYGYTF. The chain combines TRBV18 with TRBJ1-2; the D gene is possibly TRBD1 (6 bases). This CDR3 region has 15 residues. Germline CDR1 is KGHSH and CDR2 is LQKENI. Deletions cut 3 bases from V and 2 bases from J, with 13 bases between. The full variable domain, its missing parts supplied by reference TRBV18 and TRBJ1-2, is NAGVMQNPRHLVRRRGQEARLRCSPMKGHSHVYWYRQLPEEGLKFMVYLQKENIIDESGMPKERFSAEFPKEGPSILRIQQVVRGDSAAYFCASSPWGLENYGYTFGSGTRLTVV.

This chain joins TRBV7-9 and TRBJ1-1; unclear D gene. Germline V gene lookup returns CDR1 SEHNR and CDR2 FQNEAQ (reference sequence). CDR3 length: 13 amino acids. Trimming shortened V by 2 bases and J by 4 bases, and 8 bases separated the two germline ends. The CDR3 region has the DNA TGTGCCAGCAGCTTAAGCGGGAGCACTGAAGCTTTCTTT. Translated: CASSLSGSTEAFF.

In nucleotides, the CDR3 is TGTGCCAGCAGCTACAATCTAGGCGGTACTGAAGCTTTCTTT. Translation: CASSYNLGGTEAFF. The J gene is TRBJ1-1, the V gene TRBV13; no definite D call. The CDR3 covers 14 residues. The germline V gene encodes CDR1 PRHDT and CDR2 FYEKMQ (reference sequence). V was shortened by 4 bases and J by 5 bases, with 14 bases between the two germline ends.

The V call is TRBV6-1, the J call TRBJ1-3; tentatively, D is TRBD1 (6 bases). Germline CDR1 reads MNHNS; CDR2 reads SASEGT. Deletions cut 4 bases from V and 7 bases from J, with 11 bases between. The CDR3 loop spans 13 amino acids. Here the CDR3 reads CASSGNRENTIYF. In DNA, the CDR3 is TGTGCCAGCAGTGGGAACAGGGAGAACACCATATATTTT.

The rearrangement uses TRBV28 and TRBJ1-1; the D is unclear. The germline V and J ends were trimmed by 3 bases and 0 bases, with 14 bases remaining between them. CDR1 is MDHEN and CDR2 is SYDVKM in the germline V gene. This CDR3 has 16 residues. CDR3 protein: CASSFGSRTMNTEAFF. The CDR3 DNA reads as TGTGCCAGCAGTTTTGGGTCTAGAACTATGAACACTGAAGCTTTCTTT.

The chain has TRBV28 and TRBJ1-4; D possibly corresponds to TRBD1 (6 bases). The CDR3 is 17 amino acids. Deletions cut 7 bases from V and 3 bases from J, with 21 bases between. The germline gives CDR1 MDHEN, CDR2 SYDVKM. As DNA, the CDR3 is TGTGCCAGCACCACTCCCTTGGGGGGGGGCCCTAATGAAAAACTGTTTTTT. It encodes CASTTPLGGGPNEKLFF.

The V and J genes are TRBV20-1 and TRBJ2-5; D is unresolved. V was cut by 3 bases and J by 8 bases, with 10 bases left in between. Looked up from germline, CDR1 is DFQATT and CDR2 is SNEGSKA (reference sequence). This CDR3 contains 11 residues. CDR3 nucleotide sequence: TGCAGTGCTAGGGGTGGAGTCACCCAGTACTTC. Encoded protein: CSARGGVTQYF.

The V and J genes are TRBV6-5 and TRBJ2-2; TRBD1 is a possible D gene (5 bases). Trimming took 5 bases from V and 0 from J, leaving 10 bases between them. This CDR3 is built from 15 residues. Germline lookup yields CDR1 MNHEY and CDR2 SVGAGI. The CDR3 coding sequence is TGTGCCAGCAGTCAGGGCTACTCGAACACCGGGGAGCTGTTTTTT. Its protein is CASSQGYSNTGELFF.

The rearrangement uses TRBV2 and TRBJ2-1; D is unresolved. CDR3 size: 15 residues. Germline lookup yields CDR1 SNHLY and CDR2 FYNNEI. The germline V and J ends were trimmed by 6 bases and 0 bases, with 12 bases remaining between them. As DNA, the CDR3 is TGTGCCAGCAGATATGACTTACACTCCTACAATGAGCAGTTCTTC. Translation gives CASRYDLHSYNEQFF.

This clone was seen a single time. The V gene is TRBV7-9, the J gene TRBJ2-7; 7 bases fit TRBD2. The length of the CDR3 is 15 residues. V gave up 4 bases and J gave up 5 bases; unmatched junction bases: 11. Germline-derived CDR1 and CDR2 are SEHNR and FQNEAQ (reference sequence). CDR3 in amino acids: CASSYPSGGHDEQYF. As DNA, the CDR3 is TGTGCCAGCAGCTATCCCTCGGGAGGTCACGACGAGCAGTACTTC.

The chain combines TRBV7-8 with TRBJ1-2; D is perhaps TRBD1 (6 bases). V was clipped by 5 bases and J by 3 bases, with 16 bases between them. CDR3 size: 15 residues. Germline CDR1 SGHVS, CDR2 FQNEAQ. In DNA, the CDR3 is TGTGCCAGCAGCCCAGGAAACAGGGATCACTATGGCTACACCTTC. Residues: CASSPGNRDHYGYTF.

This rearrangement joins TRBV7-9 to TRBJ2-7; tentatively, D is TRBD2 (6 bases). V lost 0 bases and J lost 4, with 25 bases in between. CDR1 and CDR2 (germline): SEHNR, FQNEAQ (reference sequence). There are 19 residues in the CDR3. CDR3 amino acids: CASSLAIGLGTDFAYEQYF. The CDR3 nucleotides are TGTGCCAGCAGCTTAGCGATTGGCCTCGGGACTGACTTTGCGTACGAGCAGTACTTC.

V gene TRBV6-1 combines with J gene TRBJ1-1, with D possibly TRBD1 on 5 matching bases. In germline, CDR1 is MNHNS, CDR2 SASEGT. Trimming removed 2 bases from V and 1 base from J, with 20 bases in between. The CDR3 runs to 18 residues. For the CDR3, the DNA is TGTGCCAGCAGTGAAAGGATGGGGGGAGGTTTCCGGAACACTGAAGCTTTCTTT. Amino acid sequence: CASSERMGGGFRNTEAFF.

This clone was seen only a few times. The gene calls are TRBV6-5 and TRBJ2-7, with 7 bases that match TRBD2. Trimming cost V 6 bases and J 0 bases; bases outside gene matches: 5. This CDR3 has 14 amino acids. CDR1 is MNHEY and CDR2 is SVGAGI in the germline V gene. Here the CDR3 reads CASSTSAYSYEQYF. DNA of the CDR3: TGTGCCAGCAGCACTAGCGCGTACTCCTACGAGCAGTACTTC.